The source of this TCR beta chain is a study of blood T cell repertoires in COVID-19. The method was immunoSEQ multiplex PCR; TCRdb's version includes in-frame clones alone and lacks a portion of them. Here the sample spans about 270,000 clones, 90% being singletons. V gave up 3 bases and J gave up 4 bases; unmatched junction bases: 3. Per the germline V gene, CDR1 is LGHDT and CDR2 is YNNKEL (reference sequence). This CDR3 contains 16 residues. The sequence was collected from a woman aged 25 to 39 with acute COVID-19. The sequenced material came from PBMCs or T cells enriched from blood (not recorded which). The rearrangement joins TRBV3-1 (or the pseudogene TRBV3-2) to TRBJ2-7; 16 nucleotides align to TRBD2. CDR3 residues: CASSQGLAGGPYEQYF. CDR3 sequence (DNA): TGTGCCAGCAGCCAGGGACTAGCGGGAGGGCCTTACGAGCAGTACTTC.